This T cell receptor (beta chain) was obtained from a study of CD4 T cells in relation to SARS-CoV-2 and coronaviruses. Across the study: TCR beta CDR3s were sequenced after approximately nine-day antigen culture of PBMCs.

In its sample, this clone is medium-sized. The antigen remains undetermined. The repertoire was sequenced with immunoSEQ multiplex PCR; TCRdb's copy has only in-frame clones and lacks some. The sample holds 15,000 to 20,000 clones, around 80% seen once. Regarding the study as a whole: Crossreactivity was assessed only for spike protein, not other viral proteins.

The unexposed donors gave CD4+ T cells in about 2011-2019, prior to COVID-19. After roughly ten days of culture, CD4+ T cells were isolated. Unexposed-donor CD4+ T cells were probed with SARS-CoV-2 S/N and four cold-coronavirus spikes, cells permitting. Trimming left V 5 bases short and J 8 bases short, with 16 bases between. The CDR3 runs to 14 residues. The germline V gene has CDR1 SEHNR and CDR2 FQNEAQ (reference sequence). The sequence was collected from a human donor in good health. Specimen: CD4+ T cells from PBMCs, cultured in vitro. The chain recombines TRBV7-9 with TRBJ2-1; D assignment may be TRBD1 or TRBD2 (6 bases each). In DNA form, the CDR3 reads TGTGCCAGCAGCCCCGGGGGCGGGACGGATGAGCAGTTCTTC. This sequence encodes CASSPGGGTDEQFF.